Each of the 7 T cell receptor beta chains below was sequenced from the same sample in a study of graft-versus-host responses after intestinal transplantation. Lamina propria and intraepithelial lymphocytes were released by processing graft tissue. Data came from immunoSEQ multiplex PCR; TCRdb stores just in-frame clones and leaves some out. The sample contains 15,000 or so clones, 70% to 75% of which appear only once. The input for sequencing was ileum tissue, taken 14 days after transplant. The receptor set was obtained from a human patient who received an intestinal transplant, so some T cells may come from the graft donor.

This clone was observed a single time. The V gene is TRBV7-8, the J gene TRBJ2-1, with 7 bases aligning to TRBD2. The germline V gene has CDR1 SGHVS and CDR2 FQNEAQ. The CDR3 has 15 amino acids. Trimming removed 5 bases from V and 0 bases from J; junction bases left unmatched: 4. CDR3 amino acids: CASSILANSYNEQFF. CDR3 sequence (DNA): TGTGCCAGCAGCATACTAGCGAACTCCTACAATGAGCAGTTCTTC.

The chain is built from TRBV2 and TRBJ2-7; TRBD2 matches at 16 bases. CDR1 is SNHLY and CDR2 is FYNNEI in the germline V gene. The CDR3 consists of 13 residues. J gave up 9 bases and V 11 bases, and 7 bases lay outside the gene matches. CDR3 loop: CAGTSGRASVQYF. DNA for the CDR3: TGTGCCGGGACTAGCGGGAGGGCTTCGGTGCAGTACTTC.

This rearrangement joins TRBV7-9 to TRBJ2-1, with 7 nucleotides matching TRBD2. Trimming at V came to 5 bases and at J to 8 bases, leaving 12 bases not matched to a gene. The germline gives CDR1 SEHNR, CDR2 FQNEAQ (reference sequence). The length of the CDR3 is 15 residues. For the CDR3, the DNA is TGTGCCAGCAGCAGGGGACCGCTTGCGGGGGATGAGCAGTTCTTC. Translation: CASSRGPLAGDEQFF.

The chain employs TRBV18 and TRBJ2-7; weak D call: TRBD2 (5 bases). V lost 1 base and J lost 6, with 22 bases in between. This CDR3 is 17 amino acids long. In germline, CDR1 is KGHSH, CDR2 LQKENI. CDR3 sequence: CASSPLALGTGRAEQYF. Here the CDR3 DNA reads TGTGCCAGCTCACCACTAGCGTTAGGAACTGGCCGGGCCGAGCAGTACTTC.

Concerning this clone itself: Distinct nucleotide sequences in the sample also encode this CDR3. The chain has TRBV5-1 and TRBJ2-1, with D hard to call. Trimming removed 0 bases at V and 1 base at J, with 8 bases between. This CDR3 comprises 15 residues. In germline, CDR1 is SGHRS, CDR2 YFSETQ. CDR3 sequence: CASSLARVSYNEQFF. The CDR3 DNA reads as TGCGCCAGCAGCTTGGCCCGGGTATCCTACAATGAGCAGTTCTTC.

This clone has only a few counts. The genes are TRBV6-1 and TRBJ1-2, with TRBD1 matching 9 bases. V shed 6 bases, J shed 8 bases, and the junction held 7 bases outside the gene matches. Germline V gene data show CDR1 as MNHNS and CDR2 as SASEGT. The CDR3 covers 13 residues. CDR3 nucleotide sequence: TGTGCCAGCAGGGCACAGGGGGCTAAGGGCTACACCTTC. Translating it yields CASRAQGAKGYTF.

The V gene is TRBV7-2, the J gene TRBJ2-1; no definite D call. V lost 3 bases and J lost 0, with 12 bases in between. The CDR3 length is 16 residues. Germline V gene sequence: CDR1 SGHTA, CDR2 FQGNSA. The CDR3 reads CASSFMGSSSYNEQFF. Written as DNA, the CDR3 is TGTGCCAGCAGCTTTATGGGGTCCAGCTCCTACAATGAGCAGTTCTTC. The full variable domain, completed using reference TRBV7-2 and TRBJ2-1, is GAGVSQSPSNKVTEKGKDVELRCDPISGHTALYWYRQSLGQGLEFLIYFQGNSAPDKSGLPSDRFSAERTGGSVSTLTIQRTQQEDSAVYLCASSFMGSSSYNEQFFGPGTRLTVL.